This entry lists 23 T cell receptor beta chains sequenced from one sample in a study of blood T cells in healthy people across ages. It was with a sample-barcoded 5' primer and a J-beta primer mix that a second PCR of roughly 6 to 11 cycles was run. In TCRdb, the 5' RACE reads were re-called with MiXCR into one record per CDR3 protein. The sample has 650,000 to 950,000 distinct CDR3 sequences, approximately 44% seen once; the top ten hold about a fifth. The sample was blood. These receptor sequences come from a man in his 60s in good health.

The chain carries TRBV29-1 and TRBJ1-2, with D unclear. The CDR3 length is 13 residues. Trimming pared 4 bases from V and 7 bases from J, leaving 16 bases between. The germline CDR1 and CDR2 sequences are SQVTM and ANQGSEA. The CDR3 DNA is TGCAGCGTTGGGGATGAAGATTGGCGTGGCTACACCTTC. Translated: CSVGDEDWRGYTF.

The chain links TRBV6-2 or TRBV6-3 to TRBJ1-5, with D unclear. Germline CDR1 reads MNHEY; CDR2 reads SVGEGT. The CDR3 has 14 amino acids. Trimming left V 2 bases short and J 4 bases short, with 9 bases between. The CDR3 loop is CASSYASKNQPQHF. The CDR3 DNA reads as TGTGCCAGCAGTTACGCAAGCAAGAATCAGCCCCAGCATTTT.

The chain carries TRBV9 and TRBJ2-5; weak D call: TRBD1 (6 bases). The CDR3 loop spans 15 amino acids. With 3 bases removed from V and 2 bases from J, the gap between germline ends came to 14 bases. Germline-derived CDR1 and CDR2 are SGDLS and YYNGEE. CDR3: CASSGRIQGQETQYF. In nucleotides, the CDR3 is TGTGCCAGCAGCGGCCGAATACAGGGACAAGAGACCCAGTACTTC.

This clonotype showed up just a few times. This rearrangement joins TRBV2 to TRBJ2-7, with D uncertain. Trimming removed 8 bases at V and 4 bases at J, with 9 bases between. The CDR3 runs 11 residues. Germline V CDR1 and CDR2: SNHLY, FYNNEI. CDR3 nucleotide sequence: TGTGCCAGCCGTGCGGCATACGAGCAGTACTTC. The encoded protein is CASRAAYEQYF.

CDR3 sequence (DNA): TGTGCCTTAAGGCCCTGGGGGCTAGCTCTGGGAAATCAACAGACCCAGTACTTC. Its protein is CALRPWGLALGNQQTQYF. The chain carries TRBV30 and TRBJ2-5; the D gene is possibly TRBD1 (6 bases). There are 18 residues in the CDR3. Germline CDR1 and CDR2: GTSNPN and SVGIG (reference sequence). V gave up 7 bases and J gave up 6 bases, with 33 bases separating them.

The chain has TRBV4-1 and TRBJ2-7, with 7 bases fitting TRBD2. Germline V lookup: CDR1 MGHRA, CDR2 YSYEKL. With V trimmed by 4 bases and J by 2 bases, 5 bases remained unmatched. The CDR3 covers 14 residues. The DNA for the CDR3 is TGCGCCAGCAGCCCCGGGACTACGACCTACGAGCAGTACTTC. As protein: CASSPGTTTYEQYF.

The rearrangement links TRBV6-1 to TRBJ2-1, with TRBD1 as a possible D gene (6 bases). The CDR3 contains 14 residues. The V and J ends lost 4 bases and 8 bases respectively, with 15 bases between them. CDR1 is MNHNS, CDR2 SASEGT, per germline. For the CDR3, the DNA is TGTGCCAGCAGTGCACGAACAGGGCCGGATGAGCAGTTCTTC. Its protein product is CASSARTGPDEQFF.

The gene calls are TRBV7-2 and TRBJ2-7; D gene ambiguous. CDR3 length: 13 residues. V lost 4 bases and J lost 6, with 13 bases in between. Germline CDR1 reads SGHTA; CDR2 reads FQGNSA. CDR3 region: CASSSILTGEQYF. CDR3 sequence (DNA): TGTGCCAGCAGCTCAATTCTGACCGGCGAGCAGTACTTC.

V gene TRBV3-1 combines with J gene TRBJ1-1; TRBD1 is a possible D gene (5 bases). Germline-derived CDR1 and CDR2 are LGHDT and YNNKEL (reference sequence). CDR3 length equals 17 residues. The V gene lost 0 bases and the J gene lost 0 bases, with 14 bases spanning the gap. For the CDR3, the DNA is TGTGCCAGCAGCCAAGATTCGATTGGGGGGTTGAACACTGAAGCTTTCTTT. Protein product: CASSQDSIGGLNTEAFF. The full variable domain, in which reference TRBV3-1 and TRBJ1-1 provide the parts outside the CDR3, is DTAVSQTPKYLVTQMGNDKSIKCEQNLGHDTMYWYKQDSKKFLKIMFSYNNKELIINETVPNRFSPKSPDKAHLNLHINSLELGDSAVYFCASSQDSIGGLNTEAFFGQGTRLTVV.

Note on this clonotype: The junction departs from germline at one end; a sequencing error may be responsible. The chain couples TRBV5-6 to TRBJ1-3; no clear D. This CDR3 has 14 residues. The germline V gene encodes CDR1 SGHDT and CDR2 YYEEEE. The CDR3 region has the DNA TGTGCCAGCAGCCCCGACGGGATCGGAAACACCGTATATTTT. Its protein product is CASSPDGIGNTVYF.

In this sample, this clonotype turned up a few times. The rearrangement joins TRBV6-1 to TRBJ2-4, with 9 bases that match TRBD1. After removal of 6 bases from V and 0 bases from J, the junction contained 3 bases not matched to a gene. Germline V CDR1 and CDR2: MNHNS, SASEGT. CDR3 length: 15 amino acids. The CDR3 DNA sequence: TGTGCCAGCAGCTCGGGACAGGGAGCCAAAAACATTCAGTACTTC. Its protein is CASSSGQGAKNIQYF.

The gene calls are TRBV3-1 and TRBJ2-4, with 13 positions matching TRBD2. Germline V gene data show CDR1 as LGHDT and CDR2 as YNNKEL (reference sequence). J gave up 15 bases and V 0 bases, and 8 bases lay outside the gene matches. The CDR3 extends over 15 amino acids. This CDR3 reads CASSQDPLAGGAGYF. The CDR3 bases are TGTGCCAGCAGCCAAGATCCACTAGCGGGAGGGGCTGGGTACTTC.

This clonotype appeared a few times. The CDR3 region is CASSQGPAADTQYF. DNA for the CDR3: TGCGCCAGCAGCCAAGGGCCAGCGGCAGATACGCAGTATTTT. V and J are TRBV4-1 and TRBJ2-3, with D perhaps TRBD2 (5 bases). Looked up from germline, CDR1 is MGHRA and CDR2 is YSYEKL. The CDR3 has 14 residues. V lost 1 base and J 4 bases, leaving 9 bases between the germline ends.

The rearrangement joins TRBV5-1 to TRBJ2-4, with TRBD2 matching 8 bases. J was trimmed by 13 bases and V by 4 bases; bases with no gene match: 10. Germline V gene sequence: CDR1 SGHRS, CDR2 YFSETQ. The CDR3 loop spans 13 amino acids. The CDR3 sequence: CASSGTRGFQQYF. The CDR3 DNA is TGCGCCAGCAGCGGGACTAGGGGGTTCCAGCAGTACTTC.

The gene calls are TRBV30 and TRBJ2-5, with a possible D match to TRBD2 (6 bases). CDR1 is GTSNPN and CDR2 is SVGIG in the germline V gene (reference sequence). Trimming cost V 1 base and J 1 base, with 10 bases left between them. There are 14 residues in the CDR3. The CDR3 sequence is CAWSGRGTQETQYF. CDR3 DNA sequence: TGTGCCTGGAGTGGACGGGGGACCCAAGAGACCCAGTACTTC. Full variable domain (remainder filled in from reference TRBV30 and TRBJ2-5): SQTIHQWPATLVQPVGSPLSLECTVEGTSNPNLYWYRQAAGRGLQLLFYSVGIGQISSEVPQNLSASRPQDRQFILSSKKLLLSDSGFYLCAWSGRGTQETQYFGPGTRLLVL.

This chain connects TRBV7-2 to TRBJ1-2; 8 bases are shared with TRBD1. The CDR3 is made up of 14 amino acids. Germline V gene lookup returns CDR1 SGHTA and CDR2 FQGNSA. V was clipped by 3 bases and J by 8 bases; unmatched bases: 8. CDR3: CASSLRQGRGGYTF. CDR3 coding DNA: TGTGCCAGCAGCTTGCGACAGGGGAGGGGCGGCTACACCTTC.

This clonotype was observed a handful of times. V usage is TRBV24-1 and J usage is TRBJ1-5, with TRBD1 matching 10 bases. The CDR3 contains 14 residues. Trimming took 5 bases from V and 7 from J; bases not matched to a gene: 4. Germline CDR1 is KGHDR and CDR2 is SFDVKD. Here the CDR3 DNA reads TGTGCCACCAGTGTTGAGACAGGGGGCCAGCCCCAGCATTTT. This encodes CATSVETGGQPQHF.

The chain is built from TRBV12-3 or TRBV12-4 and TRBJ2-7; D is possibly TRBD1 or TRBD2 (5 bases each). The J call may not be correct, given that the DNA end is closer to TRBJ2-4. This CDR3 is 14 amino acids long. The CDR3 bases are TGTGCCAGCAGCCGAGGGGTCGAGCAAAACATTCAGTACTTC. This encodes CASSRGVEQNIQYF.

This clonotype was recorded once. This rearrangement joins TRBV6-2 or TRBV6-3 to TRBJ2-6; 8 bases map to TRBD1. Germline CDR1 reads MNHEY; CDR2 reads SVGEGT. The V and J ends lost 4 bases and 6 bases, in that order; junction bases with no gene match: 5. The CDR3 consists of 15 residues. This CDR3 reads CASSSTGAVANVLTF. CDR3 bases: TGTGCCAGCAGTTCGACAGGGGCCGTGGCCAACGTCCTGACTTTC.

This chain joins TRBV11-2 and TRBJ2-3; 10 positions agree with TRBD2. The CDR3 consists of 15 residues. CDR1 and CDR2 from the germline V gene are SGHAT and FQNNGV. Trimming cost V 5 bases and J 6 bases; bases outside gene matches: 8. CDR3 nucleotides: TGTGCCAGCAGCCGCCCAGCGGGAGGGGGGGATACGCAGTATTTT. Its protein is CASSRPAGGGDTQYF.

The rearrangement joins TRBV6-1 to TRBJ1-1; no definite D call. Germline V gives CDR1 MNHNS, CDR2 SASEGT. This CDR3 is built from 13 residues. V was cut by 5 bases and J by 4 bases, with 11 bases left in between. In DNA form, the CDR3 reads TGTGCCAGCAGTCCCCGGAAGGGCACTGAAGCTTTCTTT. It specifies CASSPRKGTEAFF.

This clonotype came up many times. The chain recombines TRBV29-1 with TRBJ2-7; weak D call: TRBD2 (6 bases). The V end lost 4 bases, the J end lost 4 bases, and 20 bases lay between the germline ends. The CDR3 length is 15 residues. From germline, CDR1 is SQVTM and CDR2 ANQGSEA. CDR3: CSVGEEGPLLYEQYF. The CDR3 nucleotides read TGCAGCGTTGGAGAGGAGGGTCCTCTCTTATACGAGCAGTACTTC.

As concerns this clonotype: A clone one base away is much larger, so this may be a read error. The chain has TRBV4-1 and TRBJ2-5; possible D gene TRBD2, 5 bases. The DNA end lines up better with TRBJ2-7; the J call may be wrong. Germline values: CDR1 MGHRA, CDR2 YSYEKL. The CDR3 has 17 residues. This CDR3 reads CASSQDPPAENLYEQYF. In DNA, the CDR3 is TGCGCCAGCAGCCAAGATCCGCCAGCGGAGAACCTTTACGAGCAGTACTTC.